This T cell receptor (beta chain) was recovered during a study of blood T cell repertoires in COVID-19. Study-wide background: There were acute and convalescent COVID-19 samples, and they came from the United States, Italy and Spain. Sample material is recorded as cDNA or gDNA derived from T cells, B-cell-depleted T cells, or PBMCs.

V gave up 7 bases and J gave up 3 bases; unmatched junction bases: 7. CDR3 size: 14 residues. In germline, CDR1 is SNHLY, CDR2 FYNNEI. In the authors' workflow: Amplification from reference gene primers served as the basis for estimated nucleated cell counts. Sequencing was performed with immunoSEQ multiplex PCR; in TCRdb, only in-frame clones are kept and a portion is missing. V and J calls and clone size are as listed in that table; D and trimming were resolved from the DNA. The sample shows 64,000 or so clones, 75% to 85% of them seen only once. This receptor was obtained from a human donor in a cohort sampled during active COVID-19. This sequence joins TRBV2 and TRBJ2-3, with 7 positions matching TRBD1. The sequenced sample consisted of peripheral blood. CDR3 nucleotides: TGTGCCAGCACCCCGGGACAGATTACAGATACGCAGTATTTT. Translated: CASTPGQITDTQYF.